The clone carrying this T cell receptor (beta chain) was observed many times. Its antigen remains unknown. From the reads, TCRdb called clonotypes with MiXCR, one entry per CDR3 protein. The sample has 300,000 to 400,000 distinct CDR3 sequences; 15% to 20% are singletons. This sample is part of a study of T cell repertoires in cytomegalovirus infection. Background on the study: An indication of both CMV infection and matching HLA type came from public TCR beta signatures. Study conclusions and caveats: Ex vivo responses were dominated by HLA-C-restricted CMV-specific TCR beta clonotypes. The cumulative frequency of public TCR beta families identified carriers of CMV plus the relevant HLA.

Trimming took off 8 bases at V and 4 bases at J, with 15 bases between the two ends. Per the germline V gene, CDR1 is MNHEY and CDR2 is SVGEGT. This CDR3 has 15 residues. The source of this sequence is a human donor in good health (CMV status not recorded). Some clones in this sample may be carry-over from other donors' samples. What was sequenced was PBMCs. The chain links TRBV6-2 or TRBV6-3 to TRBJ2-6, with D possibly TRBD1 on 5 matching bases. The CDR3 DNA is TGTGCCAGCTCTTTCAGGGTCTCCGGGGCCAACGTCCTGACTTTC. The encoded protein is CASSFRVSGANVLTF.